This T cell receptor beta chain comes out of a study of regulatory T cells in long-lasting Graves disease. Study at large: Antithyroid drug intake by newly diagnosed Graves' patients had lasted under 3 months.

Time point here: newly diagnosed GD, antithyroid drugs for less than 3 months. The authors made the TCR library using RNA they extracted from PBMCs. Notes on the study in general: Persistent disease preferred TRBV28, TRBJ1-2 and TRBJ2-5.

To make TCR beta libraries, researchers used iRepertoire HTBI primers and Arm-PCR of CDR3 regions. Each CDR3 protein is one row after TCRdb ran MiXCR on the multiplex PCR reads. The sample comprises approximately 540,000 distinct CDR3 sequences, approximately 12% of which are singletons, and over 7% rests with the top ten. The ends lost 3 bases at V and 9 bases at J; junction bases unmatched: 2. The germline V gene encodes CDR1 LGHDT and CDR2 YNNKEL (reference sequence). The CDR3 contains 12 residues. This clonotype showed up many times. The antigen is undetermined. In addition, the sample was reused for a study of T cells in Graves' hyperthyroidism and ophthalmopathy. That report adds: Hyperthyroidism had been newly diagnosed in patients aged 18 to 65, and its duration was under 2 months. The majority of expanded thyroid clonotypes above 0.001 also appeared in blood.

The clonotype comes from a woman in her thirties with Graves disease. The input for sequencing was peripheral blood mononuclear cells (PBMCs), taken at new diagnosis, from a patient treated with antithyroid drugs. The chain employs TRBV3-1 and TRBJ2-1; the match to TRBD1 covers 7 bases. DNA for the CDR3: TGTGCCAGCAGCCAGGCAGGGGGTGAGCAGTTCTTC. It codes for CASSQAGGEQFF.